The 29 T cell receptor beta chains in this list originate from one sample, sequenced in a study of blood T cell repertoires in COVID-19. Sequencing used immunoSEQ multiplex PCR; TCRdb keeps in-frame clones, though not all of them. The table has about 47,000 clones, approximately 91% seen once; the top ten hold approximately 2.9%. Material for sequencing was peripheral blood. The receptors come from a middle-aged man with active COVID-19.

The V call is TRBV3-1 (or the pseudogene TRBV3-2), the J call TRBJ1-6; D call uncertain. Per the germline V gene, CDR1 is LGHDT and CDR2 is YNNKEL (reference sequence). Trimming pared 2 bases from V and 7 bases from J, leaving 15 bases between. The CDR3 totals 16 residues. The CDR3 nucleotides read TGTGCCAGCAGCCAACATCGAGCTATAACCAATTCACCCCTCCACTTT. Its protein is CASSQHRAITNSPLHF.

V and J are TRBV21-1 and TRBJ2-7; the table's D call, TRBD1, has no DNA check behind it. TRBV21-1 is marked as a pseudogene. The CDR3 is 14 amino acids. Here the CDR3 reads CASSLWTGIHEQYV. In DNA, the CDR3 is TGTGCCAGCAGCCTTTGGACAGGGATTCACGAGCAGTACGTC.

V and J are TRBV7-9 and TRBJ1-4; D might be TRBD1 (6 bases). Germline V gene sequence: CDR1 SEHNR, CDR2 FQNEAQ (reference sequence). Trimming pared 6 bases from V and 6 bases from J, leaving 17 bases between. The CDR3 has 15 residues. The CDR3 sequence: CASRKDGGRDEKLFF. The CDR3 bases are TGTGCCAGCAGGAAAGATGGGGGCCGGGATGAAAAACTGTTTTTT.

The CDR3 DNA reads as TGTGCCAGTAGTATAGGAAGACAGCTGAACACTGAAGCTTTCTTT. Translating it yields CASSIGRQLNTEAFF. The chain joins TRBV19 to TRBJ1-1; D perhaps matches TRBD1 (5 bases). The CDR3 has 15 residues. The germline V gene has CDR1 LNHDA and CDR2 SQIVND (reference sequence). The V end was cut by 1 base, the J end by 0 bases, with 9 bases between.

The chain is built from TRBV6-6 and TRBJ2-5, with a possible D match to TRBD2 (5 bases). In germline, CDR1 is MNHNY, CDR2 SVGAGI (reference sequence). The length of the CDR3 is 13 residues. V was pared by 4 bases and J by 5 bases, with 11 bases between. The CDR3 DNA sequence: TGTGCCAGCAGTTTTGAGGGCCTGGAGACCCAGTACTTC. It specifies CASSFEGLETQYF.

The chain employs TRBV12-3 or TRBV12-4 and TRBJ1-2, with a tentative D call TRBD1 (6 bases). Trimming pared 2 bases from V and 14 bases from J, leaving 15 bases between. The length of the CDR3 is 12 residues. The CDR3 DNA follows: TGTGCCAGCAGTTTACTCCTCAGGGACAAAACCTTC. The encoded protein is CASSLLLRDKTF.

This rearrangement joins TRBV18 to TRBJ2-1, with D tentatively TRBD1 (6 bases). Trimming pared 3 bases from V and 8 bases from J, leaving 8 bases between. The CDR3 is 12 residues long. Germline loops: CDR1 KGHSH, CDR2 LQKENI. CDR3 sequence: CASSPHRDEQFF. CDR3 DNA sequence: TGTGCCAGCTCACCTCACAGGGATGAGCAGTTCTTC.

The V and J genes are TRBV7-8 and TRBJ1-1, with a weak D call TRBD1 (5 bases). The CDR3 runs 15 residues. Trimming cost V 2 bases and J 0 bases, with 10 bases left between them. Germline assignment: CDR1 SGHVS and CDR2 FQNEAQ. CDR3 in DNA: TGTGCCAGCAGCTTATCGGGACTACTGAACACTGAAGCTTTCTTT. Translation gives CASSLSGLLNTEAFF.

V gene TRBV9 combines with J gene TRBJ1-1; D may be TRBD1 (5 bases). V lost 4 bases to trimming and J lost 1 base, with 17 bases between them. Germline-derived CDR1 and CDR2 are SGDLS and YYNGEE. The CDR3 consists of 16 residues. The CDR3 bases are TGTGCCAGCAGCCCCCGATGGGACTTTCCGAACACTGAAGCTTTCTTT. This sequence encodes CASSPRWDFPNTEAFF.

The chain combines TRBV6-2 or TRBV6-3 with TRBJ1-5; a possible D gene is TRBD1 (6 bases). Germline V gene data show CDR1 as MNHEY and CDR2 as SVGEGT. The CDR3 extends over 17 amino acids. Trimming removed 2 bases from V and 2 bases from J, with 16 bases in between. The DNA for the CDR3 is TGTGCCAGCAGTTACGCAGGGGAGGGGAGACGCAATCAGCCCCAGCATTTT. Protein: CASSYAGEGRRNQPQHF.

DNA of the CDR3: TGTGCCAGCTCTTACCGACAGGGACAAATGGGCTACGAGCAGTACTTC. Translated: CASSYRQGQMGYEQYF. The chain links TRBV18 to TRBJ2-7; 7 bases are shared with TRBD1. Germline CDR1 KGHSH, CDR2 LQKENI. The ends lost 6 bases at V and 3 bases at J; junction bases unmatched: 14. The CDR3 spans 16 residues.

V gene TRBV19 combines with J gene TRBJ2-5; D possibly corresponds to TRBD2 (5 bases). CDR1 and CDR2 from the germline V gene are LNHDA and SQIVND (reference sequence). This CDR3 has 14 residues. Trimming shortened V by 4 bases and J by 5 bases, and 14 bases separated the two germline ends. The CDR3 spells CASSTTPGTETQYF. For the CDR3, the DNA is TGTGCCAGTAGTACAACCCCGGGAACGGAGACCCAGTACTTC.

This clone has just a few counts. The chain is built from TRBV3-1 (or the pseudogene TRBV3-2) and TRBJ2-2; 7 positions agree with TRBD1. The CDR3 extends over 15 amino acids. J was trimmed by 6 bases and V by 1 base; bases with no gene match: 5. Germline loops: CDR1 LGHDT, CDR2 YNNKEL (reference sequence). Here the CDR3 DNA reads TGTGCCAGCAGCCAAGGAGGGGGCCGGGCCGGGGAGCTGTTTTTT. Translation: CASSQGGGRAGELFF.

The chain uses TRBV19 and TRBJ1-2, with D perhaps matching TRBD1 (6 bases). This CDR3 region has 15 residues. Germline V lookup: CDR1 LNHDA, CDR2 SQIVND (reference sequence). V lost 6 bases to trimming and J lost 8 bases, with 22 bases between them. Written as DNA, the CDR3 is TGTGCCAGTAGAAGGGATAGGGGGTCCGTTCGAGGCTACACCTTC. This encodes CASRRDRGSVRGYTF.

The chain recombines TRBV7-8 with TRBJ1-2; D gene ambiguous. V was clipped by 1 base and J by 2 bases, with 11 bases between them. Germline CDR1 SGHVS, CDR2 FQNEAQ. CDR3 length equals 15 residues. In nucleotides, the CDR3 is TGTGCCAGCAGCTTAGAGGGAACGGGGAACTATGGCTACACCTTC. Its protein is CASSLEGTGNYGYTF.

The chain recombines TRBV11-3 with TRBJ1-6, with a weak D call TRBD1 (6 bases). Looked up from germline, CDR1 is SGHNT and CDR2 is YENEEA. The length of the CDR3 is 18 residues. Trimming stripped 2 bases from V and 5 bases from J, with 19 bases between. The chain's CDR3 is CASSLNWQGMKNNSPLHF. The CDR3 DNA reads TGTGCCAGCAGCTTAAATTGGCAGGGGATGAAGAATAATTCACCCCTCCACTTT.

The chain recombines TRBV5-4 with TRBJ1-1, with 10 bases matching TRBD1. J gave up 0 bases and V 5 bases, and 7 bases lay outside the gene matches. The CDR3 is 16 amino acids. Germline CDR1 reads SGHNT; CDR2 reads YYREEE (reference sequence). The CDR3 coding sequence is TGTGCCAGCAGTTCGGACAGGGGGGTCATGAACACTGAAGCTTTCTTT. This gives the protein CASSSDRGVMNTEAFF.

CDR3 in DNA: TGTGCCAGCAGTCCCAGTATGAGAAACACCATATATTTT. Amino acid sequence: CASSPSMRNTIYF. The genes are TRBV12-3 or TRBV12-4 and TRBJ1-3; no definite D call. V was shortened by 5 bases and J by 5 bases, with 10 bases between the two germline ends. The CDR3 sequence is 13 residues long.

This rearrangement joins TRBV7-9 to TRBJ2-7, with a weak D call TRBD2 (6 bases). Germline values: CDR1 SEHNR, CDR2 FQNEAQ (reference sequence). Trimming removed 5 bases from V and 2 bases from J, with 19 bases in between. This CDR3 contains 16 residues. In DNA, the CDR3 is TGTGCCAGCAGCGAAACGCGGGGCCCCAGACCCTACGAGCAGTACGTC. Its translation is CASSETRGPRPYEQYV.

The table lists this clone with a few counts. This chain connects TRBV30 to TRBJ2-7, with TRBD2 as a possible D gene (5 bases). Germline V gene lookup returns CDR1 GTSNPN and CDR2 SVGIG (reference sequence). V was clipped by 2 bases and J by 4 bases, with 12 bases between them. The CDR3 extends over 13 amino acids. The CDR3 region has the DNA TGTGCCTGGAGTCGAGGGAGTGAGTACGAGCAGTACGTC. Translating it yields CAWSRGSEYEQYV.

This sequence joins TRBV2 and TRBJ2-3, with 9 positions matching TRBD2. V shed 0 bases and J 2 bases; nucleotides not matched to a gene: 3. The CDR3 runs to 16 residues. Germline V lookup: CDR1 SNHLY, CDR2 FYNNEI. CDR3 in amino acids: CASSEAAGGYTDTQYF. The CDR3 nucleotides read TGTGCCAGCAGTGAAGCGGCGGGAGGGTACACAGATACGCAGTATTTT.

The V gene is TRBV14, the J gene TRBJ2-6; tentatively, D is TRBD1 (6 bases). This CDR3 is 19 amino acids long. From germline, CDR1 is SGHDN and CDR2 FVKESK. V lost 0 bases and J lost 3, with 18 bases in between. CDR3 residues: CASSQDFRQASFGANVLTF. The DNA for the CDR3 is TGTGCCAGCAGCCAAGATTTCAGACAGGCCTCCTTTGGGGCCAACGTCCTGACTTTC.

The rearrangement links TRBV7-9 to TRBJ2-4; no clear D gene. This CDR3 comprises 18 residues. Trimming removed 5 bases at V and 1 base at J, with 21 bases between. Germline V CDR1 and CDR2: SEHNR, FQNEAQ (reference sequence). The chain's CDR3 is CASSATEVAIVAKNIQYF. CDR3 nucleotide sequence: TGTGCCAGCAGCGCGACTGAAGTTGCTATAGTTGCCAAAAACATTCAGTACTTC.

The chain is built from TRBV30 and TRBJ2-3; D remains unclear. Trimming took off 1 base at V and 2 bases at J, with 4 bases between the two ends. The CDR3 runs 12 residues. Germline CDR1 GTSNPN, CDR2 SVGIG (reference sequence). The CDR3 DNA follows: TGTGCCTGGAGTGCCCTCACAGATACGCAGTATTTT. Encoded protein: CAWSALTDTQYF.

CDR3 region: CASSLEAGVYNEQFF. In nucleotides, the CDR3 is TGTGCCAGCTCACTCGAAGCGGGAGTTTACAATGAGCAGTTCTTC. V is TRBV18 and J is TRBJ2-1, with TRBD2 matching over 8 bases. V was pared by 4 bases and J by 4 bases, with 6 bases of the junction left unmatched. The CDR3 has 15 amino acids. Germline CDR1 and CDR2: KGHSH and LQKENI.

The chain recombines TRBV2 with TRBJ2-7; a weak D match, TRBD2 (5 bases). Trimming shortened V by 6 bases and J by 2 bases, and 14 bases separated the two germline ends. The germline gives CDR1 SNHLY, CDR2 FYNNEI. This CDR3 is built from 14 residues. DNA for the CDR3: TGTGCCAGCAGGCCACAGACTAATCCCTACGAGCAGTACTTC. Encoded protein: CASRPQTNPYEQYF.

The V and J genes are TRBV18 and TRBJ2-1; D is unresolved. In germline, CDR1 is KGHSH, CDR2 LQKENI. CDR3 length: 14 residues. V shed 1 base and J shed 8 bases, with 12 bases lying between them. CDR3 protein: CASSPLLTVHEQFF. The CDR3 coding sequence is TGTGCCAGCTCACCACTATTAACAGTCCATGAGCAGTTCTTC.

The chain links TRBV6-5 to TRBJ2-1, with D tentatively TRBD2 (6 bases). CDR3 size: 15 residues. Trimming stripped 3 bases from V and 9 bases from J, with 18 bases between. Per the germline V gene, CDR1 is MNHEY and CDR2 is SVGAGI. The CDR3 spells CASSYTGAGYGEQFF. In DNA, the CDR3 is TGTGCCAGCAGTTATACGGGAGCGGGCTACGGTGAGCAGTTCTTC.

The rearrangement links TRBV6-5 to TRBJ1-2; 10 bases match TRBD1. The CDR3 runs to 14 residues. The germline gives CDR1 MNHEY, CDR2 SVGAGI. V lost 4 bases and J lost 4; bases outside the gene matches: 3. The DNA of the CDR3 is TGTGCCAGCAGTTGGGACAGGGGTGGCTATGGCTACACCTTC. It translates to CASSWDRGGYGYTF.